The 32 T cell receptor beta chains in this list originate from one sample, sequenced in a study of cytomegalovirus exposure and HLA in healthy donors. Primers for the PCR totalled 60 Vbeta and 13 Jbeta. Profiled with immunoSEQ multiplex PCR; TCRdb holds only in-frame clones, not every one. The table includes some 130,000 clones, around three quarters detected once. Sequencing was done on a sample of PBMCs. The receptor set was obtained from a male donor in good health and CMV-seronegative.

This clone was recorded only once. In DNA form, the CDR3 reads TGTGCCAGCAGCCAGGGACAGCACCACGAGCAGTACTTC. Amino acids: CASSQGQHHEQYF. The chain is built from TRBV13 and TRBJ2-7; the match to TRBD1 covers 7 bases. From germline, CDR1 is PRHDT and CDR2 FYEKMQ (reference sequence). V trimming: 5 bases; J trimming: 5 bases; junction bases outside the gene matches: 6. This CDR3 spans 13 amino acids.

This clone turned up a few times. This rearrangement joins TRBV6-5 to TRBJ2-3; maybe TRBD2 (6 bases). The V end was cut by 6 bases, the J end by 3 bases, with 13 bases between. The CDR3 runs to 14 residues. Germline CDR1 MNHEY, CDR2 SVGAGI. CDR3 residues: CASSPGVWTDTQYF. The CDR3 nucleotides read TGTGCCAGCAGCCCGGGGGTTTGGACAGATACGCAGTATTTT.

This chain links TRBV30 with TRBJ1-4; D gene uncertain. The V and J ends lost 0 bases and 8 bases respectively, with 10 bases between them. The CDR3 extends over 13 amino acids. Germline loops: CDR1 GTSNPN, CDR2 SVGIG (reference sequence). Written as DNA, the CDR3 is TGTGCCTGGAGTGTTGGAGGAGGCGAAAAACTGTTTTTT. Its translation is CAWSVGGGEKLFF.

The chain uses TRBV14 and TRBJ1-1, with a possible D match to TRBD1 (5 bases). Per the germline V gene, CDR1 is SGHDN and CDR2 is FVKESK. This CDR3 has 18 residues. V was clipped by 0 bases and J by 0 bases, with 17 bases between them. The CDR3 DNA sequence: TGTGCCAGCAGCCAAGATCTCCAGGGCGAAGGCGTGAACACTGAAGCTTTCTTT. It codes for CASSQDLQGEGVNTEAFF.

The chain uses TRBV18 and TRBJ1-1; D is uncertain. Trimming removed 7 bases at V and 1 base at J, with 13 bases between. The CDR3 contains 14 residues. The germline V gene encodes CDR1 KGHSH and CDR2 LQKENI. The CDR3 reads CASLMVTQNTEAFF. The CDR3 bases are TGTGCCAGCTTGATGGTGACACAGAACACTGAAGCTTTCTTT.

The CDR3 loop reads CASSYGRNKPDGYTF. The CDR3 DNA reads as TGTGCCAGCAGTTACGGGAGAAATAAACCCGATGGCTACACCTTC. V and J are TRBV6-5 and TRBJ1-2; D gene uncertain. CDR3 length: 15 residues. Germline V lookup: CDR1 MNHEY, CDR2 SVGAGI. Trimming cost V 2 bases and J 6 bases, with 16 bases left between them.

The V and J genes are TRBV27 and TRBJ2-7, with 10 bases matching TRBD1. V shed 6 bases, J shed 6 bases, and the junction held 5 bases outside the gene matches. This CDR3 has 13 residues. Germline CDR1 and CDR2: MNHEY and SMNVEV (reference sequence). In DNA form, the CDR3 reads TGTGCCAGCAGAGGACAGGGGGTGCCCGAGCAGTACTTC. Encoded protein: CASRGQGVPEQYF.

This rearrangement joins TRBV19 to TRBJ1-2; TRBD1 is a possible D gene (5 bases). V lost 1 base to trimming and J lost 5 bases, with 11 bases between them. The germline CDR1 and CDR2 sequences are LNHDA and SQIVND (reference sequence). The CDR3 spans 14 residues. The CDR3 protein is CASSIGEDSYGYTF. The CDR3 bases are TGTGCCAGTAGTATAGGAGAAGACAGTTATGGCTACACCTTC.

The chain carries TRBV5-1 and TRBJ2-1; 8 bases align to TRBD2. This CDR3 has 18 residues. V trimming: 0 bases; J trimming: 7 bases; junction bases outside the gene matches: 15. CDR1 SGHRS and CDR2 YFSETQ come from the germline V gene. In DNA, the CDR3 is TGCGCCAGCAGCTTGGGGGTATTAGGGACTAGTCCAGGGAATGAGCAGTTCTTC. It yields the protein CASSLGVLGTSPGNEQFF.

This clone was detected once. The chain combines TRBV2 with TRBJ2-7, with D possibly TRBD1 on 5 matching bases. CDR1 and CDR2 (germline): SNHLY, FYNNEI. The V end lost 3 bases, the J end lost 2 bases, and 8 bases lay between the germline ends. This CDR3 has 13 residues. CDR3 sequence reads: CASSDRAPYEQYF. The CDR3 DNA reads as TGTGCCAGCAGTGACAGGGCTCCCTACGAGCAGTACTTC. The full variable domain, in which reference TRBV2 and TRBJ2-7 provide the parts outside the CDR3, is EPEVTQTPSHQVTQMGQEVILRCVPISNHLYFYWYRQILGQKVEFLVSFYNNEISEKSEIFDDQFSVERPDGSNFTLKIRSTKLEDSAMYFCASSDRAPYEQYFGPGTRLTVT.

The rearrangement joins TRBV7-9 to TRBJ2-1; 9 bases match TRBD1. J lost 15 bases, V lost 5 bases, and 8 bases had no gene match. This CDR3 has 12 residues. Per germline, CDR1 SEHNR and CDR2 FQNEAQ (reference sequence). In nucleotides, the CDR3 is TGTGCCAGCAGCCAGATAACAGGGGGCGGGTTCTTC. It yields the protein CASSQITGGGFF.

This rearrangement joins TRBV7-2 to TRBJ2-7; 8 bases agree with TRBD1. Trimming at V came to 2 bases and at J to 4 bases, leaving 10 bases not matched to a gene. The CDR3 runs 16 residues. Per germline, CDR1 SGHTA and CDR2 FQGNSA. CDR3 DNA: TGTGCCAGCAGCTTAATGTCGGCAGGGGGCTCGTACGAGCAGTACTTC. Its protein product is CASSLMSAGGSYEQYF.

Remarks on this clone: An end of the junction differs from the germline gene, which may be a read error. The chain links TRBV4-2 to TRBJ2-4, with a tentative D call TRBD2 (5 bases). Per germline, CDR1 LGHNA and CDR2 YNFKEQ. The CDR3 runs to 17 residues. CDR3 protein: CASSQVGSRIAKNSQYF. The CDR3 nucleotides read TGTGCCAGCAGCCAAGTGGGGAGTAGGATAGCCAAAAACAGTCAGTACTTC.

This clone was observed a handful of times. This chain joins TRBV5-1 and TRBJ1-6; 10 bases map to TRBD1. Trimming at V came to 0 bases and at J to 9 bases, leaving 9 bases not matched to a gene. This CDR3 is 17 amino acids long. Germline CDR1 SGHRS, CDR2 YFSETQ. This CDR3 reads CASSLGFRGQGSSPLHF. CDR3 in DNA: TGCGCCAGCAGCTTGGGGTTTCGGGGACAGGGGAGTTCACCCCTCCACTTT.

The chain couples TRBV28 to TRBJ1-1, with a weak D call TRBD1 (6 bases). Germline CDR1 is MDHEN and CDR2 is SYDVKM. The CDR3 covers 14 residues. V lost 0 bases and J 4 bases, leaving 9 bases between the germline ends. CDR3 region: CASSLWGASTEAFF. As DNA, the CDR3 is TGTGCCAGCAGTTTATGGGGGGCGAGCACTGAAGCTTTCTTT.

This chain links TRBV5-1 with TRBJ2-5, with 7 bases lining up with TRBD1. The DNA matches TRBJ2-7 better at its end, which makes the J call doubtful. This CDR3 comprises 14 residues. Germline assignment: CDR1 SGHRS and CDR2 YFSETQ. DNA for the CDR3: TGCGCCAGCAGCTTGGCCGGACAGGACTACGAGCAGTACTTC. As protein: CASSLAGQDYEQYF.

This chain joins TRBV5-1 and TRBJ1-1, with 12 bases aligning to TRBD1. Germline-derived CDR1 and CDR2 are SGHRS and YFSETQ. CDR3 length: 16 amino acids. The V and J ends lost 2 bases and 1 base, in that order; junction bases with no gene match: 3. CDR3 DNA sequence: TGCGCCAGCAGCTTTGGGACAGGGGGCCCGAACACTGAAGCTTTCTTT. It yields the protein CASSFGTGGPNTEAFF.

CDR3 amino acids: CASSHRQEAFF. DNA of the CDR3: TGCGCCAGCAGCCATCGACAGGAAGCTTTCTTT. This chain links TRBV4-3 with TRBJ1-1, with a tentative D call TRBD1 (5 bases). Germline V gene data show CDR1 as LGHNA and CDR2 as YSLEER. This CDR3 has 11 residues. V was clipped by 3 bases and J by 8 bases, with 7 bases between them.

This clone has only a few counts. The gene calls are TRBV5-1 and TRBJ1-2; TRBD1 matches at 7 bases. Germline lookup yields CDR1 SGHRS and CDR2 YFSETQ. The V segment lost 5 bases and the J segment 8 bases; nucleotides outside the gene matches: 12. The CDR3 loop spans 14 amino acids. CDR3 loop: CASRSDRAQRGYTF. The CDR3 DNA sequence: TGCGCCAGCAGATCTGACAGGGCCCAAAGGGGCTACACCTTC.

The chain combines TRBV2 with TRBJ1-3; D perhaps matches TRBD1 (5 bases). V lost 5 bases and J 0 bases, leaving 14 bases between the germline ends. Germline lookup yields CDR1 SNHLY and CDR2 FYNNEI. The CDR3 runs 16 residues. The DNA for the CDR3 is TGTGCCAGCAGTCGACAGATAACCCGCTCTGGAAACACCATATATTTT. This translates into CASSRQITRSGNTIYF. Full variable domain (outside the CDR3, taken from reference TRBV2 and TRBJ1-3): EPEVTQTPSHQVTQMGQEVILRCVPISNHLYFYWYRQILGQKVEFLVSFYNNEISEKSEIFDDQFSVERPDGSNFTLKIRSTKLEDSAMYFCASSRQITRSGNTIYFGEGSWLTVV.

The chain employs TRBV29-1 and TRBJ1-1; 7 bases agree with TRBD1. The trim removed 6 bases at V and 7 bases at J, leaving 5 bases unmatched. Per germline, CDR1 SQVTM and CDR2 ANQGSEA. The CDR3 loop spans 11 amino acids. The chain's CDR3 is CSVDRVDEAFF. The CDR3 nucleotides are TGCAGCGTCGACAGGGTAGATGAAGCTTTCTTT.

V is TRBV11-3 and J is TRBJ2-1; 7 bases are a match to TRBD1. The CDR3 runs 18 residues. The J segment lost 7 bases and the V segment lost 5 bases, leaving 20 bases of the junction unmatched. Germline V CDR1 and CDR2: SGHNT, YENEEA. The CDR3: CASSARPTDRLVGNEQFF. The CDR3 bases are TGTGCCAGCAGCGCCAGACCAACGGACAGGTTAGTCGGTAATGAGCAGTTCTTC.

The V call is TRBV5-1, the J call TRBJ1-1; tentative D call: TRBD1 (6 bases). The CDR3 runs to 14 residues. V lost 4 bases, J lost 4 bases, and 14 bases lay in between. Germline V gives CDR1 SGHRS, CDR2 YFSETQ. CDR3 DNA sequence: TGCGCCAGCAGCAAACAGGGCTCGAGCACTGAAGCTTTCTTT. Encoded protein: CASSKQGSSTEAFF.

On this clone itself: The sample carries other DNA sequences with the same CDR3. The genes are TRBV9 and TRBJ1-1, with D tentatively TRBD1 (6 bases). This CDR3 has 15 amino acids. From germline, CDR1 is SGDLS and CDR2 YYNGEE. The V gene lost 4 bases and the J gene lost 5 bases, with 18 bases spanning the gap. CDR3 region: CASSTGNRVVTEAFF. Here the CDR3 DNA reads TGTGCCAGCAGCACCGGCAACAGGGTTGTGACTGAAGCTTTCTTT.

The J gene is TRBJ1-2, the V gene TRBV27; D gene ambiguous. The CDR3 sequence is 12 residues long. Germline V gene sequence: CDR1 MNHEY, CDR2 SMNVEV (reference sequence). With 7 bases removed from V and 4 bases from J, the gap between germline ends came to 10 bases. The CDR3 protein is CASKAGSYGYTF. In DNA form, the CDR3 reads TGTGCCAGCAAGGCAGGAAGCTATGGCTACACCTTC.

This clone was seen at least ten times. The chain has TRBV11-2 and TRBJ2-7; D call uncertain. The CDR3 is 15 residues long. Germline CDR1 is SGHAT and CDR2 is FQNNGV. The V gene lost 0 bases and the J gene lost 0 bases, with 9 bases spanning the gap. The CDR3 sequence: CASSLDYPSSYEQYF. The CDR3, as DNA: TGTGCCAGCAGCTTAGATTACCCGAGCTCCTACGAGCAGTACTTC.

This clone has just a few counts. The chain joins TRBV2 to TRBJ2-7, with 8 bases matching TRBD1. The V gene's germline CDR1 is SNHLY and CDR2 FYNNEI. V gave up 7 bases and J gave up 2 bases; unmatched junction bases: 7. This CDR3 is built from 14 residues. The chain's CDR3 is CASKNRGRAYEQYF. The CDR3 bases are TGTGCCAGCAAAAACAGGGGGAGAGCCTACGAGCAGTACTTC.

The chain combines TRBV29-1 with TRBJ2-7; tentative D call: TRBD2 (7 bases). V was cut by 6 bases and J by 0 bases, with 12 bases left in between. Germline V lookup: CDR1 SQVTM, CDR2 ANQGSEA. This CDR3 comprises 13 residues. CDR3 sequence reads: CSVGGGPSYEQYF. The CDR3 nucleotides are TGCAGCGTAGGGGGGGGCCCCTCCTACGAGCAGTACTTC.

The rearrangement uses TRBV18 and TRBJ2-7, with D perhaps matching TRBD1 (5 bases). This CDR3 contains 16 residues. V lost 3 bases and J 4 bases, leaving 19 bases between the germline ends. Germline-derived CDR1 and CDR2 are KGHSH and LQKENI. The CDR3: CASSPVRVGASYEQYF. CDR3 bases: TGTGCCAGCTCACCCGTCCGGGTAGGGGCTTCTTACGAGCAGTACTTC.

The chain recombines TRBV7-3 with TRBJ1-6, with D possibly matching TRBD1 (6 bases). The CDR3 spans 13 residues. Per germline, CDR1 SGHTA and CDR2 FQGTGA. The V and J ends lost 5 bases and 15 bases respectively, with 17 bases between them. In DNA form, the CDR3 reads TGTGCCAGCAGCCCCAGTCTAGGGGGGGTCCTCCACTTT. It translates to CASSPSLGGVLHF.

The chain is built from TRBV5-6 and TRBJ1-1, with 8 bases that match TRBD1. V gave up 7 bases and J gave up 2 bases; unmatched junction bases: 13. The germline CDR1 and CDR2 sequences are SGHDT and YYEEEE. CDR3 length equals 16 residues. The CDR3 spells CASDRGRGVSNTEAFF. The DNA of the CDR3 is TGTGCCAGCGACAGGGGCCGGGGAGTATCCAACACTGAAGCTTTCTTT.

The rearrangement uses TRBV7-9 and TRBJ2-5, with D unresolved. V was pared by 0 bases and J by 5 bases, with 13 bases between. Germline V CDR1 and CDR2: SEHNR, FQNEAQ (reference sequence). The CDR3 sequence is 15 residues long. CDR3 amino acids: CASSLAVASGETQYF. The CDR3 nucleotides are TGTGCCAGCAGCTTAGCTGTGGCTAGTGGGGAGACCCAGTACTTC.